These 28 T cell receptor beta chains share one sample of origin, sequenced in a study of blood T cell repertoires in COVID-19. Some clones are missing from TCRdb's copy, which holds only in-frame ones; the method was immunoSEQ multiplex PCR. The repertoire holds about 51,000 clones, with 80% to 90% as singletons. The specimen sequenced was peripheral blood. These receptors came from a man in his sixties with acute or convalescent COVID-19.

The chain links TRBV27 to TRBJ2-5; D ambiguous. The ends were cut back, 2 bases at V and 5 bases at J, with 9 bases in the middle. This CDR3 region has 13 residues. From germline, CDR1 is MNHEY and CDR2 SMNVEV (reference sequence). In DNA, the CDR3 is TGTGCCAGCAGTTTAATGGTCGGGGAGACCCAGTACTTC. Its translation: CASSLMVGETQYF.

V is TRBV9 and J is TRBJ1-1; D gene unclear. V gave up 4 bases and J gave up 7 bases, with 20 bases separating them. CDR3 length: 15 residues. The V gene's germline CDR1 is SGDLS and CDR2 YYNGEE. CDR3 DNA: TGTGCCAGCAGCCCCCGATGGGGTGAGGGCGGTGAAGCTTTCTTT. It translates to CASSPRWGEGGEAFF. Looking up the rest from reference TRBV9 and TRBJ1-1 gives the full variable domain: DSGVTQTPKHLITATGQRVTLRCSPRSGDLSVYWYQQSLDQGLQFLIQYYNGEERAKGNILERFSAQQFPDLHSELNLSSLELGDSALYFCASSPRWGEGGEAFFGQGTRLTVV.

This clone occurred a few times. J is TRBJ2-5 and V is TRBV6-1, with D perhaps TRBD1 (6 bases). This CDR3 is built from 16 residues. Germline values: CDR1 MNHNS, CDR2 SASEGT. V was shortened by 1 base and J by 0 bases, with 12 bases between the two germline ends. The CDR3 loop reads CASSEGPGVYQETQYF. CDR3 bases: TGTGCCAGCAGTGAAGGGCCAGGGGTGTACCAAGAGACCCAGTACTTC.

Concerning this clone: Relative to the germline gene, one junction end is altered; a read error may explain this. The chain links TRBV7-7 to TRBJ2-5, with TRBD2 matching 8 bases. This CDR3 is built from 16 residues. Germline V gives CDR1 SSHAT, CDR2 FNYEAQ (reference sequence). The CDR3 protein is CASSLMGGGNQETQYF. The CDR3 DNA reads TGTGCTAGCAGCCTTATGGGCGGGGGGAACCAAGAGACCCAGTACTTC.

The rearrangement uses TRBV7-8 and TRBJ2-1; 7 bases agree with TRBD1. Looked up from germline, CDR1 is SGHVS and CDR2 is FQNEAQ. The junction had 2 bases not matched to a gene; V was cut back by 3 bases and J by 6 bases. The CDR3 covers 13 residues. CDR3 coding DNA: TGTGCCAGCAGCTTGCCAGGGGGCAATGAGCAGTTCTTC. Protein product: CASSLPGGNEQFF.

The V call is TRBV14, the J call TRBJ2-7; 7 bases are shared with TRBD2. The ends lost 2 bases at V and 3 bases at J; junction bases unmatched: 4. CDR3 length equals 14 residues. Germline CDR1 is SGHDN and CDR2 is FVKESK. CDR3 nucleotide sequence: TGTGCCAGCAGCCAATGGGGAGGGGTCTACGAGCAGTACTTC. Encoded protein: CASSQWGGVYEQYF.

This chain uses TRBV9 with TRBJ1-5; TRBD1 matches at 9 bases. The CDR3 loop spans 15 amino acids. V lost 0 bases and J lost 6; bases outside the gene matches: 4. Germline V gene sequence: CDR1 SGDLS, CDR2 YYNGEE. CDR3 DNA: TGTGCCAGCAGCGTAGGAACAGGGGGCGGTCAGCCCCAGCATTTT. It is translated as CASSVGTGGGQPQHF.

V and J are TRBV11-2 and TRBJ2-7; TRBD2 matches 8 bases. CDR1 and CDR2 from the germline V gene are SGHAT and FQNNGV. V gave up 3 bases and J gave up 4 bases; unmatched junction bases: 2. This CDR3 is built from 13 residues. CDR3 residues: CASSLGLDYEQYF. The CDR3 DNA is TGTGCCAGCAGCTTGGGACTAGATTACGAGCAGTACTTC.

The V call is TRBV9, the J call TRBJ1-3; 9 bases map to TRBD1. The CDR3 contains 18 residues. Trimming at V came to 3 bases and at J to 3 bases, leaving 13 bases not matched to a gene. The germline CDR1 and CDR2 sequences are SGDLS and YYNGEE. CDR3 amino acids: CASSAQIPGTGIGNTIYF. In nucleotides, the CDR3 is TGTGCCAGCAGCGCGCAAATTCCCGGGACAGGGATTGGAAACACCATATATTTT.

The V call is TRBV6-5, the J call TRBJ2-1; 11 nucleotides match TRBD2. Germline V gene lookup returns CDR1 MNHEY and CDR2 SVGAGI. The length of the CDR3 is 15 residues. V gave up 5 bases and J gave up 10 bases; unmatched junction bases: 10. CDR3 sequence (DNA): TGTGCCAGCAGTCTACTTAGCGGGGGGGCAGGAGAGCAGTTCTTC. Amino acid sequence: CASSLLSGGAGEQFF.

This clone was seen more than once but under ten times. This sequence joins TRBV28 and TRBJ2-3, with D hard to call. The CDR3 loop spans 15 amino acids. Germline loops: CDR1 MDHEN, CDR2 SYDVKM. Trimming left V 3 bases short and J 8 bases short, with 18 bases between. The CDR3 DNA follows: TGTGCCAGCAGTTTCCAGTTTCTTACCCTAGGTACGCAGTATTTT. Translated, it gives CASSFQFLTLGTQYF.

The CDR3 loop is CASSRGQGGYGYTF. CDR3 bases: TGTGCCAGCAGCCGAGGACAGGGAGGCTATGGCTACACCTTC. This chain uses TRBV11-3 with TRBJ1-2; 8 bases align to TRBD1. Germline CDR1 and CDR2: SGHNT and YENEEA. Losses at the gene ends were 5 bases for V and 4 bases for J; bases not matched to a gene: 6. This CDR3 has 14 amino acids.

The chain employs TRBV5-1 and TRBJ2-4; a possible D gene is TRBD1 (5 bases). This CDR3 spans 14 amino acids. V was trimmed by 0 bases and J by 5 bases, leaving 9 bases between them. The germline V gene has CDR1 SGHRS and CDR2 YFSETQ. In DNA, the CDR3 is TGCGCCAGCAGCTTGGGGGGCGGACAAAACATTCAGTACTTC. The encoded protein is CASSLGGGQNIQYF.

V usage is TRBV4-2 and J usage is TRBJ1-1; TRBD1 matches at 10 bases. Germline V gene data show CDR1 as LGHNA and CDR2 as YNFKEQ. CDR3 length: 16 residues. The trim removed 5 bases at V and 0 bases at J, leaving 6 bases unmatched. The CDR3 spells CASSEGDRGLNTEAFF. In nucleotides, the CDR3 is TGTGCCAGCAGCGAAGGGGACAGGGGATTGAACACTGAAGCTTTCTTT.

The genes are TRBV28 and TRBJ1-3; a weak D match, TRBD1 (5 bases). Trimming removed 4 bases from V and 0 bases from J, with 19 bases in between. CDR1 and CDR2 (germline): MDHEN, SYDVKM. This CDR3 contains 18 residues. CDR3 protein: CASSSPGWSTVSGNTIYF. The CDR3, as DNA: TGTGCCAGCAGTTCCCCTGGATGGTCGACAGTCTCTGGAAACACCATATATTTT.

This clone showed up just once. The chain is built from TRBV19 and TRBJ2-2, with D unresolved. Deletions cut 7 bases from V and 0 bases from J, with 15 bases between. CDR3 size: 16 residues. Germline loops: CDR1 LNHDA, CDR2 SQIVND (reference sequence). CDR3 amino acids: CASTDGPYANTGELFF. CDR3 bases: TGTGCCAGTACCGATGGCCCATACGCGAACACCGGGGAGCTGTTTTTT.

The chain has TRBV28 and TRBJ2-1; tentatively, D is TRBD1 (7 bases). The CDR3 extends over 14 amino acids. The germline V gene encodes CDR1 MDHEN and CDR2 SYDVKM. Trimming shortened V by 5 bases and J by 8 bases, and 16 bases separated the two germline ends. CDR3 sequence: CASSTGDSGDEQFF. The CDR3, as DNA: TGTGCCAGCAGTACAGGGGATTCGGGAGATGAGCAGTTCTTC.

CDR3 loop: CASSPGQQGQAFF. In DNA, the CDR3 is TGTGCCAGCTCACCTGGACAACAGGGACAAGCTTTCTTT. The chain recombines TRBV18 with TRBJ1-1; D is possibly TRBD1 (6 bases). V was pared by 3 bases and J by 9 bases, with 14 bases between. CDR3 length: 13 amino acids. Germline CDR1 KGHSH, CDR2 LQKENI.

The V call is TRBV19, the J call TRBJ2-3; 9 bases match TRBD1. Germline CDR1 LNHDA, CDR2 SQIVND (reference sequence). Unmatched junction bases numbered 21, after V lost 4 bases and J lost 4 bases. The length of the CDR3 is 20 residues. The CDR3 DNA follows: TGTGCCAGTAGTAAAACTGGACAGGGGTTTTTCGAGGCATCATCAGATACGCAGTATTTT. This codes for CASSKTGQGFFEASSDTQYF.

The chain employs TRBV9 and TRBJ2-1, with D possibly matching TRBD2 (7 bases). The germline CDR1 and CDR2 sequences are SGDLS and YYNGEE. Trimming took 0 bases from V and 0 from J, leaving 10 bases between them. This CDR3 has 16 amino acids. The CDR3 region has the DNA TGTGCCAGCAGCGTAGTCGGGGGGCCCTCCTACAATGAGCAGTTCTTC. This gives the protein CASSVVGGPSYNEQFF.

The chain joins TRBV6-2 or TRBV6-3 to TRBJ1-5, with 7 bases that match TRBD1. The CDR3 is 15 amino acids. With V trimmed by 2 bases and J by 6 bases, 7 bases remained unmatched. Germline assignment: CDR1 MNHEY and CDR2 SVGEGT. The CDR3 region is CASSYVTGAGQPQHF. CDR3 sequence (DNA): TGTGCCAGCAGTTACGTTACAGGGGCCGGTCAGCCCCAGCATTTT.

This clone was counted a few times. V usage is TRBV6-6 and J usage is TRBJ2-7; 7 positions match TRBD1. J lost 4 bases, V lost 11 bases, and 8 bases had no gene match. The germline CDR1 and CDR2 sequences are MNHNY and SVGAGI (reference sequence). The CDR3 length is 12 residues. CDR3 sequence (DNA): TGTGCCGCGGCCCAGGGACAGTACGAGCAGTACTTC. It translates to CAAAQGQYEQYF.

This clone was seen a handful of times. The rearrangement links TRBV6-1 to TRBJ1-2; perhaps TRBD1 as D (5 bases). This CDR3 spans 14 amino acids. Trimming left V 2 bases short and J 1 base short, with 8 bases between. CDR1 is MNHNS and CDR2 is SASEGT in the germline V gene. The DNA for the CDR3 is TGTGCCAGCAGTGAACCGGGACTTAACTATGGCTACACCTTC. This gives the protein CASSEPGLNYGYTF.

This clone was picked up one time. The chain carries TRBV6-5 and TRBJ2-4, with D possibly matching TRBD1 (6 bases). Germline V CDR1 and CDR2: MNHEY, SVGAGI. The CDR3 is 14 residues long. The ends were cut back, 7 bases at V and 3 bases at J, with 13 bases in the middle. CDR3: CASIGGQGKNIQYF. In DNA, the CDR3 is TGTGCCAGCATTGGGGGCCAGGGCAAAAACATTCAGTACTTC.

This rearrangement joins TRBV7-2 to TRBJ2-2; no clear D gene. Per germline, CDR1 SGHTA and CDR2 FQGNSA. V was trimmed by 1 base and J by 1 base, leaving 7 bases between them. The CDR3 has 15 amino acids. The CDR3 reads CASSLVPGNTGELFF. CDR3 in DNA: TGTGCCAGCAGCTTAGTTCCAGGGAACACCGGGGAGCTGTTTTTT.

This rearrangement joins TRBV5-5 to TRBJ2-2; no reliable D call. CDR1 and CDR2 from the germline V gene are SGHKS and YYEKEE (reference sequence). V lost 2 bases and J 7 bases, leaving 6 bases between the germline ends. The CDR3 runs to 12 residues. CDR3 region: CASSFFIGELFF. For the CDR3, the DNA is TGTGCCAGCAGCTTTTTTATCGGGGAGCTGTTTTTT.

This clone appeared a single time. The chain carries TRBV19 and TRBJ2-1; 14 bases are a match to TRBD2. The CDR3 runs 18 residues. Germline V lookup: CDR1 LNHDA, CDR2 SQIVND (reference sequence). V was clipped by 2 bases and J by 2 bases; unmatched bases: 5. The DNA of the CDR3 is TGTGCCAGTAGTATAAGACTAGCGGGAGGGTTCACCTACAATGAGCAGTTCTTC. Residues: CASSIRLAGGFTYNEQFF.

Concerning this clone itself: A junction end diverges from the germline sequence, so it may reflect a read error. The CDR3 coding sequence is TGTGCCAGCAGTCAAGAGACACGCTCTGGAAACACCATATATTTT. It translates to CASSQETRSGNTIYF. V and J are TRBV3-1 (or the pseudogene TRBV3-2) and TRBJ1-3, with D hard to call. The germline V gene has CDR1 LGHDT and CDR2 YNNKEL (reference sequence). CDR3 length: 15 residues.